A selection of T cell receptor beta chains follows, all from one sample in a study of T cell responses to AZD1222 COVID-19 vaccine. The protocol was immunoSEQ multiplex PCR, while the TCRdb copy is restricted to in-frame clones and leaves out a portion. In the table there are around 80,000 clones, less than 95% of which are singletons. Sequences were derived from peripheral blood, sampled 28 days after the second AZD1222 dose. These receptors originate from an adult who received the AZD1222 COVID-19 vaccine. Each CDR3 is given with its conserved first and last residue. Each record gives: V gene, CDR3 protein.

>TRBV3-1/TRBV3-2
CASSHRQGPSSNSYNSPLHF
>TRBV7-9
CASSFSTGDNEQFF
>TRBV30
CAWRKGQIYEQYF
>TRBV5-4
CASSSPGDYGYTF
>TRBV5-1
CASSGGAGQPQHF
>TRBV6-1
CASSEGVPDRGLYEQYF
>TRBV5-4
CASSLRRVNVYEQYF
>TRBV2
CASRTGTGWTYGYTF
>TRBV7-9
CASSPWGTTIETQYF
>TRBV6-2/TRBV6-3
CASSYSPTLNTEAFF
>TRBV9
CASSVVGGISANTGELFF
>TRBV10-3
CAISASGAGGTYEQYF
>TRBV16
CASSPTWTGNYGYTF